This TCR beta chain was obtained from a study of T cell changes during pregnancy in multiple sclerosis. Some clones are missing from TCRdb's copy, which holds only in-frame ones; the method was immunoSEQ multiplex PCR. The table lists around 21,000 clones, about nine tenths of them singletons. This clonotype originated in a female donor in good health, enrolled as a control in a pregnancy study. The sample here was CD8+ T cells from peripheral blood mononuclear cells, taken after pregnancy.

CDR3 sequence: CASSQTSNTEAFF. The CDR3 region has the DNA TGTGCCAGCAGCCAGACATCAAACACTGAAGCTTTCTTT. The chain employs TRBV7-2 and TRBJ1-1; no clear D gene. V lost 5 bases, J lost 2 bases, and 9 bases lay in between. Germline CDR1 reads SGHTA; CDR2 reads FQGNSA. CDR3 length equals 13 residues.